This record covers a single TCR beta chain. Its antigen is undetermined. The time point: blood 2 weeks post-SBRT. Treatment described: 15 Gy SBRT to primary tumor, nephrectomy 4 weeks later. The germline V gene has CDR1 MNHEY and CDR2 SVGAGI. This CDR3 is built from 13 residues. V was cut by 6 bases and J by 7 bases, with 10 bases left in between. The method was immunoSEQ multiplex PCR; TCRdb's version includes in-frame clones alone and lacks a portion of them. The sample shows some 150,000 clones, about nine tenths of them seen only once. The sample is drawn from a study of radiation and T cells in renal cell carcinoma. Study results and limitations: Baseline intratumoral clonotype presence is unknown without pretreatment biopsies.

The rearrangement links TRBV6-5 to TRBJ1-6, with D unclear. The sequence was obtained from a woman aged 45-59 years with renal cell carcinoma. The sequences come from blood, collected from a patient whose treatment included radiotherapy and nephrectomy. The CDR3 reads CASSREVNSPLHF. Written as DNA, the CDR3 is TGTGCCAGCAGCCGTGAGGTGAATTCACCCCTCCACTTT.